This T cell receptor (beta chain) was captured in a study of blood T cell repertoires in COVID-19 (dated by TCRdb to 2019 to 2021). Broadly, across the study: Collaborator samples came from the United States, Italy and Spain and covered acute and convalescent phases of COVID-19. Where available, HLA class I and class II types were taken from metadata supplied by the sample provider and were not determined by assay-based typing. The dataset comprised deeply sampled blood TCRbeta repertoires from subjects exposed to, actively infected with, or recovered from COVID-19. A de-identified subject ID, COVID-19 status, age in years and sex were almost always included in the sample metadata. Samples were obtained from the ongoing ImmuneRACE study (first 160 participants) and from roughly 1,300 subjects provided by 6 global collaborators. The repertoires were released in a freely available public database intended as a resource for research on the immune response to SARS-CoV-2. The prospective study material was composed of cDNA or gDNA derived from T cells, B-cell-depleted T cells, or PBMCs. The investigation overall reported the following: The quantity of clinical and demographic metadata differed by source and by participant and was supplied without curation.

About this clone: Its antigen remains unidentified. No clone much larger than this one lies a single base away; base qualities are absent.

TCRbeta CDR3 regions were amplified from genomic DNA by means of the immunoSEQ Assay, a bias-controlled multiplex PCR. In the paper's pipeline: Nucleated cell counts per sample were estimated from amplification of reference gene primers within the assay. To quantify the absolute abundance of each unique TCRbeta CDR3 rearrangement, sequence reads were collapsed and filtered. For each sample, productive Simpson clonality was calculated as the square root of Simpson's diversity index across productive rearrangements. TCRdb provides this immuneACCESS table in a form limited to in-frame rearrangements. Some clones are lacking; in checked studies, under half of them reflect an unresolved V gene, and why the rest are absent is not known. That table is the source of V, J and clone size, and D and trimming were worked out from the DNA. Recorded for this sample are fewer than 250,000 clones; 65% to 80% of them occurred a single time. The ten largest clonotypes hold 9.5% to 15% of the sample.

V is pared back by 3 bases and J by 4 bases, with 13 bases lying between the germline termini. Via the germline V gene, CDR1 is KGHDR and CDR2 SFDVKD. Measured from the cysteine to the phenylalanine, the CDR3 is 15 residues long. Only the CDR3 region is kept as DNA, spanning 45 bases read in frame from base 1. Whole blood was collected in K2EDTA tubes by collaborating institutions according to the institutions' own protocols. Collaborator samples were shipped for TCRbeta analysis as frozen whole blood, isolated PBMCs, or DNA extracted from either sample type. The clonotype was recovered from a woman in her 50s with acute or convalescent COVID-19. The rearranged chain carries TRBV24-1 and TRBJ2-3; possibly the D gene is TRBD1, per 5 matching bases. Input material: peripheral blood. DNA sequence: TGTGCCACCAGTGATCCCAAGGGGCCCGCAGATACGCAGTATTTT. Translation gives CATSDPKGPADTQYF.